This TCR beta chain was retrieved from a study of spatial heterogeneity in lung cancer. Study-level information: In raw reads, more than nine appearances on average were recorded for each unique TCR and UMI combination.

Each CDR3 protein gets one entry after TCRdb re-called the 5' RACE reads with MiXCR. The sample includes roughly 10,000 distinct CDR3 sequences, about 4% of them seen just once. The sample's time point: sample taken at primary tumor resection. Tumor, nontumor lung or frozen PBMC supplied whole RNA, sequenced without sorting. J was trimmed by 7 bases and V by 5 bases; bases with no gene match: 11. The germline gives CDR1 DFQATT, CDR2 SNEGSKA (reference sequence). This CDR3 spans 15 amino acids. This clonotype was seen ten or more times. Its antigen is unidentified. Findings and limits, study-wide: At resection, ubiquitous expanded tumor TCRs appeared in blood more than at follow-up.

The TCR originated in a female donor with early-stage non-small cell lung cancer. The chain recombines TRBV20-1 with TRBJ2-1, with TRBD2 matching 10 bases. This material consisted of PBMCs, taken at surgery. The CDR3 coding sequence is TGCAGTGCTCCCCGTAGCGGGGGGTATAGTAATGAGCAGTTCTTC. Translated, it gives CSAPRSGGYSNEQFF.